This T cell receptor beta chain was sequenced in a study of OX40 agonist ivuxolimab in advanced cancers. Background on the study: With a range of roughly 20 to 90, age averaged roughly 60 years, and 75% to 90% were male.

The data were produced by immunoSEQ multiplex PCR, yet TCRdb's version contains in-frame clones alone and is incomplete. Of tens of thousands of clones listed, just over 85% were seen once; the top ten hold roughly 2.1%. The J segment lost 2 bases and the V segment lost 10 bases, leaving 5 bases of the junction unmatched. The CDR3 totals 13 residues. Germline V CDR1 and CDR2: SGHAT, FQNNGV. The chain couples TRBV11-2 to TRBJ2-7; 10 bases agree with TRBD1. The starting material was CD4+ or CD8+ T cells sorted from blood, obtained in a trial of the OX40 agonist ivuxolimab. The TCR was taken from an adult with an advanced solid tumor such as melanoma, head and neck, liver or kidney cancer. For the CDR3, the DNA is TGTGCCACCGGACAGGGGGGGCCCTACGAGCAGTACTTC. Protein product: CATGQGGPYEQYF.